Each of the 5 T cell receptor beta chains below was sequenced from the same sample in a study of beta chain features in type 1 diabetes (dated by TCRdb to 2016 to 2019). The method was the immunoSEQ multiplex PCR assay. All of the isolated RNA was reverse transcribed with the High Capacity cDNA Reverse Transcription Kit, so expressed TCRB transcripts were sequenced. TCRdb carries this immuneACCESS record with in-frame sequences only. Its versions omit some clonotypes, under half of them owing to an unresolved V gene in the studies checked, with the rest unexplained. The sample profile shows around 200,000 clones; approximately 13% of them were found once. Of the sample, about 0.66% falls within the top ten clones. Sample: central memory CD4+ T cells from blood. The receptor source for this set is a woman aged 18-29 years in good health.

The chain combines TRBV11-2 with TRBJ2-1; 9 bases are shared with TRBD2. Trimming cost V 1 base and J 6 bases; bases outside gene matches: 4. The CDR3 contains 15 residues. In germline, CDR1 is SGHAT, CDR2 FQNNGV. CDR3 nucleotides: TGTGCCAGCAGCTTAGCCCGCGGGAGGGCCAATGAGCAGTTCTTC. Its translation is CASSLARGRANEQFF.

The chain uses TRBV5-6 and TRBJ2-7; D possibly corresponds to TRBD2 (6 bases). The germline CDR1 and CDR2 sequences are SGHDT and YYEEEE. V was pared by 4 bases and J by 3 bases, with 14 bases between. The CDR3 has 14 amino acids. CDR3 sequence reads: CASSLGLLLYEQYF. In nucleotides, the CDR3 is TGTGCCAGCAGCCTAGGACTATTACTCTACGAGCAGTACTTC.

This clone was counted only a few times. The CDR3, as DNA: TGTGCCAGCAGCTTCGGGGCGGGAGCGGGGTTCAATGAGCAGTTCTTC. Residues: CASSFGAGAGFNEQFF. V usage is TRBV5-4 and J usage is TRBJ2-1; 7 bases map to TRBD2. The CDR3 totals 16 residues. The J segment lost 6 bases and the V segment lost 2 bases, leaving 11 bases of the junction unmatched. The V gene's germline CDR1 is SGHNT and CDR2 YYREEE (reference sequence).

This chain uses TRBV2 with TRBJ1-2; D unclear. Germline-derived CDR1 and CDR2 are SNHLY and FYNNEI. V lost 7 bases and J lost 2, with 11 bases in between. This CDR3 comprises 13 residues. CDR3 sequence reads: CASNLGGNYGYTF. In nucleotides, the CDR3 is TGTGCCAGCAACCTTGGAGGGAACTATGGCTACACCTTC.

Only one count was recorded for this clone. V and J are TRBV2 and TRBJ2-2, with D perhaps TRBD2 (5 bases). Trimming took 6 bases from V and 5 from J, leaving 13 bases between them. Germline V CDR1 and CDR2: SNHLY, FYNNEI. This CDR3 is built from 14 residues. CDR3 sequence (DNA): TGTGCCAGCAGGCTCGAGACGGGGACCGGGGAGCTGTTTTTT. Its translation is CASRLETGTGELFF. Together with reference TRBV2 and TRBJ2-2, the CDR3 gives the full variable domain: EPEVTQTPSHQVTQMGQEVILRCVPISNHLYFYWYRQILGQKVEFLVSFYNNEISEKSEIFDDQFSVERPDGSNFTLKIRSTKLEDSAMYFCASRLETGTGELFFGEGSRLTVL.